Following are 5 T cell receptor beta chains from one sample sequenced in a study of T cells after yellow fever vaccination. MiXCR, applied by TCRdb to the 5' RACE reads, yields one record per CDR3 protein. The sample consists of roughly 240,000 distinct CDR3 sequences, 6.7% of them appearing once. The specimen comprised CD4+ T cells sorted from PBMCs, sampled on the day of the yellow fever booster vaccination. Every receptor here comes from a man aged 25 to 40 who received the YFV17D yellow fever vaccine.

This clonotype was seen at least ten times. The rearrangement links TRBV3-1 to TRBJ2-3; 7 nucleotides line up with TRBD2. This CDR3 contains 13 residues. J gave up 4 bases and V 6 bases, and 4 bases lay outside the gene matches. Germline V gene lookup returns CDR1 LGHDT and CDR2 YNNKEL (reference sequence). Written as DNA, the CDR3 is TGTGCCAGCAGGGCGGGAGTGGCAGATACGCAGTATTTT. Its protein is CASRAGVADTQYF.

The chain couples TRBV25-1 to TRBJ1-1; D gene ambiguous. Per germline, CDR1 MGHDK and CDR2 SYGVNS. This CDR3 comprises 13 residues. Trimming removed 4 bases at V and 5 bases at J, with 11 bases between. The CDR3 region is CASSVQSYTEAFF. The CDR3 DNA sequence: TGTGCCAGCAGTGTTCAGAGTTATACTGAAGCTTTCTTT.

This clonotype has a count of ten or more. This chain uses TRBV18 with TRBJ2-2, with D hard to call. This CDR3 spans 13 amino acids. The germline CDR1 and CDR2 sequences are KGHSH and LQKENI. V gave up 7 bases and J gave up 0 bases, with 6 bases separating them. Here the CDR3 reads CASCTTNTGELFF. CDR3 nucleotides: TGTGCCAGCTGTACCACGAACACCGGGGAGCTGTTTTTT.

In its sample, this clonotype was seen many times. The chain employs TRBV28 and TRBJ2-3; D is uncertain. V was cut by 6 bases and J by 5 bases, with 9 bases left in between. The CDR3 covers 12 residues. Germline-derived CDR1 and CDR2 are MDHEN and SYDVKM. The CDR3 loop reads CASSQLVDTQYF. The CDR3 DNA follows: TGTGCCAGCAGCCAGTTGGTAGATACGCAGTATTTT.

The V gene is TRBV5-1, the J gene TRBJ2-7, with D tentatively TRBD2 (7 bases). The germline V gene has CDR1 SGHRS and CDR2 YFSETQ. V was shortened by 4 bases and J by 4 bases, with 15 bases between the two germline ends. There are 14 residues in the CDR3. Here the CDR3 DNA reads TGCGCCAGCAGCAACAGGGACTACGGGTACGAGCAGTACTTC. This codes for CASSNRDYGYEQYF.